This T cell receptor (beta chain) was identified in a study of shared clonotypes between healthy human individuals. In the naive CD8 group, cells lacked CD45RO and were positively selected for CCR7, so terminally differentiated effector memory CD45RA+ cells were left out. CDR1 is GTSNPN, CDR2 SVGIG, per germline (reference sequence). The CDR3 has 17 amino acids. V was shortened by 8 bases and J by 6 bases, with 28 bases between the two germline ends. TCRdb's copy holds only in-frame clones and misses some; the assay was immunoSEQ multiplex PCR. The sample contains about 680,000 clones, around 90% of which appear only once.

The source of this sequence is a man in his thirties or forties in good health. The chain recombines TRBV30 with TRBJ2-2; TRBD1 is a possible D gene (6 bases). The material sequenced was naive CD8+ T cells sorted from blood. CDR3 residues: CAHLSRGDWGRAGELFF. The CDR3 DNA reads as TGTGCCCATCTTAGTCGGGGAGACTGGGGGCGGGCCGGGGAGCTGTTTTTT.